One T cell receptor beta chain is described in this entry. The protocol was immunoSEQ multiplex PCR, while the TCRdb copy is restricted to in-frame clones and leaves out a portion. Found here are some 270,000 clones, roughly 88% of them singletons; the top ten hold approximately 6.2%. CDR1 SGHAT and CDR2 FQNNGV come from the germline V gene. V lost 5 bases, J lost 7 bases, and 16 bases stayed unmatched. This CDR3 is built from 17 residues. These data are taken from a study of blood T cell repertoires in COVID-19. Sequencing input: peripheral blood. V and J are TRBV11-2 and TRBJ2-1, with 8 positions matching TRBD2. The sequence came from a woman aged 80 or older with COVID-19, enrolled during active disease. The CDR3 loop reads CASSTRRLAGVLNEQFF. CDR3 coding DNA: TGTGCCAGCAGCACCCGGAGGCTAGCGGGTGTGTTAAATGAGCAGTTCTTC. The whole variable domain, filled in from reference TRBV11-2 and TRBJ2-1, reads EAGVAQSPRYKIIEKRQSVAFWCNPISGHATLYWYQQILGQGPKLLIQFQNNGVVDDSQLPKDRFSAERLKGVDSTLKIQPAKLEDSAVYLCASSTRRLAGVLNEQFFGPGTRLTVL.